These T cell receptor beta chains were read from a single sample in a study of shared clonotypes between healthy human individuals. Sequencing was performed with immunoSEQ multiplex PCR; in TCRdb, only in-frame clones are kept and a portion is missing. Found here are approximately 97,000 clones, 67% of them singletons; the top ten hold 35% to 55%. What was sequenced was memory CD8+ T cells sorted from blood. The receptors shown here come from a man aged 25 to 45 in good health. The conserved cysteine and the conserved F or W are not part of the CDR3 here.

j_call: TRBJ2-1; v_call: TRBV7-9; cdr3_aa: ASSPNPRGATYNEQF
j_call: TRBJ1-2; v_call: TRBV27; cdr3_aa: ASSHGTGVNGYT
j_call: TRBJ2-3; v_call: TRBV9; cdr3_aa: ASSVAVGTSTDTQY
j_call: TRBJ1-2; v_call: TRBV25-1; cdr3_aa: ASSEWSGGYT
j_call: TRBJ2-5; v_call: TRBV7-9; cdr3_aa: ASSSISGRALVGETQY
j_call: TRBJ2-3; v_call: TRBV5-5; cdr3_aa: ASSLGLTQY
j_call: TRBJ2-1; v_call: TRBV4-3; cdr3_aa: ASSQAGGGGLAAPHYNEQF
j_call: TRBJ2-7; v_call: TRBV7-8; cdr3_aa: ASSFLGQGSYEQY
j_call: TRBJ2-1; v_call: TRBV15; cdr3_aa: ATSKAGLASPYNEQF
j_call: TRBJ2-2; v_call: TRBV4-3; cdr3_aa: ASSFLSLGAGGELF
j_call: TRBJ2-7; v_call: TRBV7-9; cdr3_aa: ASSLAGVEQY
j_call: TRBJ2-6; v_call: TRBV28; cdr3_aa: ASSRLVAGANVLT
j_call: TRBJ2-7; v_call: TRBV6-5; cdr3_aa: ASTEIPGGAYEQY
j_call: TRBJ1-5; v_call: TRBV27; cdr3_aa: ASSLRRVNQPQH
j_call: TRBJ2-6; v_call: TRBV7-9; cdr3_aa: ASSHLGSGANVLT
j_call: TRBJ2-7; v_call: TRBV2; cdr3_aa: ASGLDSYEQY
j_call: TRBJ2-7; v_call: TRBV19; cdr3_aa: ASSIFAEDRGTYEQY
j_call: TRBJ1-5; v_call: TRBV7-9; cdr3_aa: ASSDQRTGAQPQH
j_call: TRBJ1-5; v_call: TRBV27; cdr3_aa: ASSRYWGQTGDDQPQH
j_call: TRBJ1-3; v_call: TRBV5-1; cdr3_aa: ASSLSRGPGNTIY
j_call: TRBJ2-5; v_call: TRBV5-4; cdr3_aa: ASSLAVQETQY
j_call: TRBJ2-1; v_call: TRBV6-4; cdr3_aa: ASSDSGLAGADEQF
j_call: TRBJ2-1; v_call: TRBV29-1; cdr3_aa: SVEGNKGEHEQF
j_call: TRBJ2-1; v_call: TRBV6-6; cdr3_aa: ASSIRSYNEQF
j_call: TRBJ2-7; v_call: TRBV7-2; cdr3_aa: ASGSGRSSYEQY
j_call: TRBJ2-7; v_call: TRBV5-4; cdr3_aa: ASSSPEHGEDSYEQY
j_call: TRBJ2-2; v_call: TRBV19; cdr3_aa: ASEGLAGDPINTGELF
j_call: TRBJ2-1; v_call: TRBV9; cdr3_aa: ASSVSSGYNEQF
j_call: TRBJ1-1; v_call: TRBV6-5; cdr3_aa: ASRRGVMNTEAF
j_call: TRBJ2-7; v_call: TRBV28; cdr3_aa: ATENTYEQY
j_call: TRBJ2-1; v_call: TRBV27; cdr3_aa: ASSTRWAGEGYNEQF
j_call: TRBJ2-1; v_call: TRBV28; cdr3_aa: ASRSGSSYNEQF
j_call: TRBJ1-5; v_call: TRBV19; cdr3_aa: ASSMAPGTGSQPQH
j_call: TRBJ2-7; v_call: TRBV7-8; cdr3_aa: ASSLGGTGASGEQY
j_call: TRBJ1-1; v_call: TRBV7-2; cdr3_aa: ASSLSPSRTEAF
j_call: TRBJ1-2; v_call: TRBV7-9; cdr3_aa: ASSVYPGPYYYFYT
j_call: TRBJ2-2; v_call: TRBV30; cdr3_aa: AWSSTANTGELF
j_call: TRBJ2-7; v_call: TRBV28; cdr3_aa: ASNSYSGDDAYEQY
j_call: TRBJ2-7; v_call: TRBV27; cdr3_aa: ASSLQQGWSNEQY
j_call: TRBJ2-3; v_call: TRBV6-6; cdr3_aa: ASQWEGGTDTQY
j_call: TRBJ2-7; v_call: TRBV29-1; cdr3_aa: SVLPIIPGQGIFGLCEQY
j_call: TRBJ2-7; v_call: TRBV25-1; cdr3_aa: ASTSGQDYEQY
j_call: TRBJ2-7; v_call: TRBV27; cdr3_aa: ASRVSRSAEQY
j_call: TRBJ2-3; v_call: TRBV9; cdr3_aa: ASSARAGGPTDTQY
j_call: TRBJ2-1; v_call: TRBV4-2; cdr3_aa: ASSQDRGSTYNEQF
j_call: TRBJ2-1; v_call: TRBV5-1; cdr3_aa: ASSFNVGNEQF
j_call: TRBJ2-7; v_call: TRBV6-6; cdr3_aa: ASSYAFHEQY
j_call: TRBJ2-1; v_call: TRBV28; cdr3_aa: ASRHQTGLVF
j_call: TRBJ2-7; v_call: TRBV14; cdr3_aa: ASSHGSGRFYEQY
j_call: TRBJ1-5; v_call: TRBV11-2; cdr3_aa: ASSLETGLQDQPQH
j_call: TRBJ1-2; v_call: TRBV6-1; cdr3_aa: ASSEVPRDSYGYT
j_call: TRBJ2-1; v_call: TRBV11-3; cdr3_aa: ASWWTGSNEQF
j_call: TRBJ2-3; v_call: TRBV29-1; cdr3_aa: SVEDARGTDTQY
j_call: TRBJ1-5; v_call: TRBV25-1; cdr3_aa: ASSDLGGGQPQH
j_call: TRBJ2-7; v_call: TRBV9; cdr3_aa: ASSQNNYEQY